This TCR beta chain comes out of a study of blood T cell repertoires in COVID-19. Overall study context: Samples taken during acute and convalescent COVID-19 were collected in the United States, Italy and Spain. Nucleic acid was either cDNA or gDNA, and it came from T cells, B-cell-depleted T cells, or PBMCs.

Methods used by the authors: Nucleated cell counts were estimated from reference gene primer amplification. Sequencing used immunoSEQ multiplex PCR; TCRdb keeps in-frame clones, though not all of them. V, J and clone size reflect that table, while D and trimming were determined from the DNA. The sample contains 450,000 or so clones, 70% to 90% of which appear only once. From germline, CDR1 is LGHDT and CDR2 YNNKEL (reference sequence). CDR3 size: 13 residues. Unmatched junction bases numbered 4, after V lost 5 bases and J lost 9 bases. Those enrolled in Seattle joined during active infection and were followed longitudinally afterward.

This sequence was found in a man between 18 and 35 years old with COVID-19, enrolled during active disease. V and J are TRBV3-1 (or the pseudogene TRBV3-2) and TRBJ1-6; 7 bases agree with TRBD1. The sequenced sample consisted of peripheral blood. Written as DNA, the CDR3 is TGTGCCAGCAGCTTCCGGACAGGTTCACCCCTCCACTTT. This encodes CASSFRTGSPLHF.